This T cell receptor beta chain stems from a study of blood T cells in healthy people across ages. Details on this clonotype: Its specificity is unknown.

There are 17 residues in the CDR3. Germline-derived CDR1 and CDR2 are LGHNT and FRNRAP. After removal of 2 bases from V and 0 bases from J, the junction contained 8 bases not matched to a gene. Sample-barcoded 5' priming and a J-beta primer mix drove a second PCR of about 6 to 11 cycles. TCRdb independently ran MiXCR on the 5' RACE reads; one entry per CDR3 protein. The sample lists 800,000 or so distinct CDR3 sequences, about 59% occurring once. Broader study findings: More naive CD4+ cells and higher diversity marked long-lived donors relative to aged donors. As naive T cell percentage varied, TCR beta diversity correlated strongly with it.

The chain is built from TRBV12-5 and TRBJ2-3, with 7 bases that match TRBD2. Sequencing input: blood. The TCR sequence derives from a man younger than 40 in good health. CDR3 amino acids: CASGLWPAGTSTDTQYF. The CDR3 region has the DNA TGTGCTAGTGGTTTGTGGCCAGCGGGGACTAGCACAGATACGCAGTATTTT.